This TCR beta chain came from a study of blood T cell repertoires in COVID-19. This table comes from immunoSEQ multiplex PCR, and its TCRdb copy is limited to in-frame clones, with some not included. The sample holds about 30,000 clones, 85% to 95% seen once. J gave up 5 bases and V 3 bases, and 1 base lay outside the gene matches. Germline values: CDR1 SGHTA, CDR2 FQGNSA. The CDR3 covers 14 residues. The sample was peripheral blood. V gene TRBV7-2 combines with J gene TRBJ1-5; TRBD1 aligns across 10 bases. This receptor was taken from a man in his sixties with active or convalescent COVID-19. For the CDR3, the DNA is TGTGCCAGCAGCTTCGGACAGGGGGATCAGCCCCAGCATTTT. This codes for CASSFGQGDQPQHF.